The clone carrying this T cell receptor (beta chain) was found many times. One end of the junction varies from germline; a read error may be responsible. TCRdb analysed the reads with MiXCR anew, one entry per CDR3 protein. The sample has around 70,000 distinct CDR3 sequences, under 4.5% seen once; the top ten hold around 22%. The sample is drawn from a study of T cell repertoires in cytomegalovirus infection. Study-wide background: In public TCR beta signatures, there were indications of both CMV infection and matching HLA type.

The CDR3 sequence is 11 residues long. The source is a human donor in good health (CMV status not recorded). Some clones in this sample may be carry-over from other donors' samples. Sequencing was done on a sample of PBMCs. The rearrangement joins TRBV12-3 or TRBV12-4 to TRBJ2-1; D gene unclear. The CDR3 region is CATSLGQQQFF. CDR3 nucleotides: TGTGCCACCAGTTTAGGGCAACAGCAGTTCTTC.